This T cell receptor beta chain was sequenced for a study of T cells in Graves' hyperthyroidism and ophthalmopathy. On the study more broadly: Peripheral blood specimens were obtained at initial diagnosis, prior to any treatment.

Researchers amplified the TCR beta CDR3 regions from RNA transcripts. An initial round of RT-PCR targeting the TCR CDR3 relied on the HTBI primer set. TCRdb re-called the multiplex PCR reads through MiXCR, storing one row per CDR3 protein. The sample holds about half a million distinct CDR3 sequences, 20% seen once. V gave up 3 bases and J gave up 8 bases; unmatched junction bases: 12. Germline CDR1 KGHSH, CDR2 LQKENI. This CDR3 spans 16 amino acids. Patients having uncontrolled infection, another autoimmune disease, pregnancy or lactation were not included. Diagnoses were made from clinical symptoms, serum measures (thyroxine and TRAb), thyroid ultrasound and orbital computed tomography. PBMCs stemmed from about 9.7 ml fresh peripheral blood.

This TCR was sampled from a man in his forties with Graves' ophthalmopathy. The sample taken for sequencing was blood. The rearrangement joins TRBV18 to TRBJ2-4; 8 bases line up with TRBD1. In DNA, the CDR3 is TGTGCCAGCTCACCGTCAAAACAGGGGGTTTACGACATTCAGTACTTC. Protein product: CASSPSKQGVYDIQYF.